The 21 T cell receptor beta chains presented below share a single source sample, sequenced in a study of shared clonotypes between healthy human individuals. TCRdb's copy holds only in-frame clones and misses some; the assay was immunoSEQ multiplex PCR. The sample lists some 2,000,000 clones; roughly 94% were seen once. Material: naive CD4+ T cells sorted from blood. Sample subset: CD45RA+ positively selected. The receptors come from a young man in good health.

This CDR3 is CASSFSEGRQETQYF. The CDR3 nucleotides read TGTGCCAGCAGCTTTTCGGAGGGCCGGCAAGAGACCCAGTACTTC. The V gene is TRBV11-2, the J gene TRBJ2-5; D is possibly TRBD2 (6 bases). The germline V gene has CDR1 SGHAT and CDR2 FQNNGV. Between the trimmed V and J ends, which lost 3 bases and 2 bases, there was a span of 13 bases. This CDR3 has 15 amino acids.

The CDR3 DNA reads as TGCGCCAGCAGCCAAGATCCGGCGGCTCTGGGGGACACAGATACGCAGTATTTT. Protein: CASSQDPAALGDTDTQYF. J is TRBJ2-3 and V is TRBV4-1; D may correspond to TRBD1 or TRBD2 (5 bases each). Germline CDR1 MGHRA, CDR2 YSYEKL. V was trimmed by 0 bases and J by 2 bases, leaving 18 bases between them. This CDR3 region has 18 residues.

This rearrangement joins TRBV6-5 to TRBJ2-4; 9 bases line up with TRBD2. J gave up 4 bases and V 8 bases, and 3 bases lay outside the gene matches. CDR3 size: 13 residues. Germline assignment: CDR1 MNHEY and CDR2 SVGAGI. CDR3: CASGREGKNIQYF. DNA for the CDR3: TGTGCCAGCGGGCGGGAGGGTAAAAACATTCAGTACTTC.

The chain recombines TRBV11-2 with TRBJ2-1; TRBD2 aligns across 13 bases. Per the germline V gene, CDR1 is SGHAT and CDR2 is FQNNGV. Trimming removed 8 bases from V and 9 bases from J; junction bases left unmatched: 10. The length of the CDR3 is 15 residues. The CDR3 reads CASGGLAGAAGEQFF. CDR3 bases: TGTGCCAGCGGCGGACTAGCGGGAGCCGCGGGTGAGCAGTTCTTC.

The chain links TRBV5-1 to TRBJ1-2; 12 nucleotides agree with TRBD1. There are 14 residues in the CDR3. V lost 4 bases to trimming and J lost 4 bases; unmatched junction nucleotides: 2. Germline V lookup: CDR1 SGHRS, CDR2 YFSETQ. The chain's CDR3 is CASSGTGGVYGYTF. For the CDR3, the DNA is TGCGCCAGCAGCGGGACAGGGGGCGTCTATGGCTACACCTTC.

The V gene is TRBV6-6, the J gene TRBJ2-7; perhaps TRBD1 as D (5 bases). There are 12 residues in the CDR3. Per germline, CDR1 MNHNY and CDR2 SVGAGI (reference sequence). The V end lost 6 bases, the J end lost 2 bases, and 8 bases lay between the germline ends. CDR3 sequence (DNA): TGTGCCAGCAGAAGACAGCCCTACGAGCAGTACTTC. It is translated as CASRRQPYEQYF.

The chain carries TRBV11-1 and TRBJ1-2, with D hard to call. Per germline, CDR1 SGHAT and CDR2 FQDESV (reference sequence). The CDR3 is 13 residues long. With 5 bases removed from V and 4 bases from J, the gap between germline ends came to 11 bases. The CDR3 sequence: CASSLPGPYGYTF. CDR3 DNA: TGTGCCAGCAGCCTCCCAGGTCCCTATGGCTACACCTTC.

This chain joins TRBV27 and TRBJ2-2; D remains unclear. V was shortened by 3 bases and J by 1 base, with 6 bases between the two germline ends. The CDR3 totals 14 residues. The germline CDR1 and CDR2 sequences are MNHEY and SMNVEV (reference sequence). The CDR3 sequence: CASSFRQNTGELFF. The CDR3, as DNA: TGTGCCAGCAGTTTCCGGCAGAACACCGGGGAGCTGTTTTTT.

This chain connects TRBV7-9 to TRBJ1-3; D ambiguous. Trimming shortened V by 1 base and J by 4 bases, and 8 bases separated the two germline ends. From germline, CDR1 is SEHNR and CDR2 FQNEAQ (reference sequence). This CDR3 is built from 14 residues. DNA of the CDR3: TGTGCCAGCAGCTTAGAAAGTTTGGGAAACACCATATATTTT. Protein product: CASSLESLGNTIYF.

This chain links TRBV5-4 with TRBJ1-1, with 10 bases identical to TRBD1. CDR3 size: 16 residues. Per the germline V gene, CDR1 is SGHNT and CDR2 is YYREEE (reference sequence). Trimming at V came to 6 bases and at J to 6 bases, leaving 14 bases not matched to a gene. CDR3 coding DNA: TGTGCCAGCACCAGACAGGGGGCGATTATCGACGCTGAAGCTTTCTTT. Its protein product is CASTRQGAIIDAEAFF.

This clone was seen once. A read error may produce the germline difference seen at one junction end. The genes are TRBV7-7 and TRBJ2-2; D not certain. This CDR3 region has 16 residues. Germline loops: CDR1 SSHAT, CDR2 FNYEAQ (reference sequence). The CDR3 loop reads CASSLEANANTGELFF. In nucleotides, the CDR3 is TGTGCTAGCAGCTTAGAGGCTAATGCGAACACCGGGGAGCTGTTTTTT.

This clone occurred once. Germline and junction disagree at one end, which may indicate a read error. V is TRBV2 and J is TRBJ1-2, with D tentatively TRBD1 (6 bases). Germline V lookup: CDR1 SNHLY, CDR2 FYNNEI. The CDR3 contains 15 residues. The CDR3 sequence is CASNEQGGSQYGYTF. CDR3 nucleotide sequence: TGTGCCAGCAATGAACAGGGAGGGTCCCAATATGGCTACACCTTC.

The chain joins TRBV5-6 to TRBJ2-3; D remains unclear. The CDR3 is 15 residues long. Germline V gives CDR1 SGHDT, CDR2 YYEEEE. Trimming removed 0 bases from V and 0 bases from J, with 8 bases in between. The CDR3 DNA sequence: TGTGCCAGCAGCTTGGTAGTAGCTAGCACAGATACGCAGTATTTT. This translates into CASSLVVASTDTQYF.

For the CDR3, the DNA is TGTGCCAGTAGTATCGGGGACCGTGGCTACACCTTC. It specifies CASSIGDRGYTF. The V call is TRBV19, the J call TRBJ1-2; possible D gene TRBD1, 5 bases. The CDR3 runs 12 residues. CDR1 LNHDA and CDR2 SQIVND come from the germline V gene (reference sequence). V was clipped by 3 bases and J by 7 bases, with 9 bases between them. The whole variable domain, filled in from reference TRBV19 and TRBJ1-2, reads DGGITQSPKYLFRKEGQNVTLSCEQNLNHDAMYWYRQDPGQGLRLIYYSQIVNDFQKGDIAEGYSVSREKKESFPLTVTSAQKNPTAFYLCASSIGDRGYTFGSGTRLTVV.

The chain joins TRBV28 to TRBJ2-7; D assignment may be TRBD1 or TRBD2 (6 bases each). The germline gives CDR1 MDHEN, CDR2 SYDVKM. CDR3 size: 14 residues. Trimming removed 7 bases from V and 4 bases from J, with 17 bases in between. The CDR3 reads CASIKWGAGYEQYF. The CDR3 region has the DNA TGTGCCAGCATCAAATGGGGGGCTGGGTACGAGCAGTACTTC.

The chain links TRBV18 to TRBJ2-3; TRBD2 matches 15 bases. Germline V lookup: CDR1 KGHSH, CDR2 LQKENI. The ends lost 5 bases at V and 1 base at J; junction bases unmatched: 4. CDR3 length: 17 amino acids. CDR3 loop: CASSSGLAGGRTDTQYF. CDR3 DNA sequence: TGTGCCAGCTCATCGGGACTAGCGGGAGGCCGCACAGATACGCAGTATTTT.

This clone has only one observation. The CDR3 loop reads CASRGSDRSYGYTF. The CDR3 nucleotides are TGTGCCAGCAGGGGATCGGACAGGTCCTATGGCTACACCTTC. The chain links TRBV6-1 to TRBJ1-2; 7 positions match TRBD1. Per the germline V gene, CDR1 is MNHNS and CDR2 is SASEGT. The V segment lost 6 bases and the J segment 4 bases; nucleotides outside the gene matches: 8. The CDR3 extends over 14 amino acids.

The chain has TRBV6-6 and TRBJ1-5; TRBD1 agrees at 7 bases. Trimming at V came to 2 bases and at J to 6 bases, leaving 7 bases not matched to a gene. The germline gives CDR1 MNHNY, CDR2 SVGAGI (reference sequence). The CDR3 has 15 residues. The CDR3 region has the DNA TGTGCCAGCAGTTACGACAGGGAAAAGGGTCAGCCCCAGCATTTT. Its translation: CASSYDREKGQPQHF.

The gene calls are TRBV11-2 and TRBJ2-1; D may be TRBD1 (8 bases). CDR3 length: 17 residues. The germline V gene has CDR1 SGHAT and CDR2 FQNNGV. The V and J ends lost 1 base and 2 bases respectively, with 15 bases between them. The CDR3 sequence: CASSLVGGTGTYNEQFF. DNA of the CDR3: TGTGCCAGCAGCTTAGTGGGGGGGACAGGAACCTACAATGAGCAGTTCTTC.

V usage is TRBV30 and J usage is TRBJ1-4; no reliable D call. The CDR3 is 13 residues long. Germline V gene lookup returns CDR1 GTSNPN and CDR2 SVGIG (reference sequence). V was shortened by 4 bases and J by 3 bases, with 9 bases between the two germline ends. The CDR3 is CAWTRVPNEKLFF. In nucleotides, the CDR3 is TGTGCCTGGACTCGGGTGCCTAATGAAAAACTGTTTTTT.

The chain carries TRBV27 and TRBJ1-2, with a possible D match to TRBD1 (6 bases). The CDR3 length is 14 residues. CDR1 is MNHEY and CDR2 is SMNVEV in the germline V gene (reference sequence). V was clipped by 6 bases and J by 7 bases, with 18 bases between them. CDR3 DNA: TGTGCCAGCAGCCCCAACAGGGTTTATAGTGGCTACACCTTC. Amino acids: CASSPNRVYSGYTF.